The 21 T cell receptor beta chains presented below share a single source sample, sequenced in a study of beta chain features in type 1 diabetes. As every portion of the isolated RNA was reverse transcribed, the sequencing read expressed TCRB transcripts. Libraries were prepared by immunoSEQ multiplex PCR; TCRdb keeps only in-frame clonotypes and omits some of them. The sample carries about 330,000 clones, 11% recorded once. Source material: naive CD4+ T cells from blood. The source is a woman aged 25 to 39 in good health.

The table lists this clone with a few counts. The J gene is TRBJ1-5, the V gene TRBV18; D perhaps matches TRBD1 (6 bases). Germline lookup yields CDR1 KGHSH and CDR2 LQKENI. This CDR3 contains 13 residues. V was shortened by 2 bases and J by 4 bases, with 6 bases between the two germline ends. CDR3 DNA: TGTGCCAGCTCACCAACAGGGAATCAGCCCCAGCATTTT. It encodes CASSPTGNQPQHF.

This clone was counted between two and nine times. This chain links TRBV7-2 with TRBJ1-5; D may be TRBD1 (5 bases). CDR3 size: 15 residues. Between the trimmed V and J ends, which lost 2 bases and 0 bases, there was a span of 8 bases. CDR1 and CDR2 (germline): SGHTA, FQGNSA. CDR3 region: CASSLRGISNQPQHF. The CDR3 DNA sequence: TGTGCCAGCAGCTTAAGGGGAATTAGCAATCAGCCCCAGCATTTT.

The rearrangement joins TRBV7-3 to TRBJ2-6; TRBD2 matches 11 bases. The germline V gene encodes CDR1 SGHTA and CDR2 FQGTGA. V was pared by 2 bases and J by 4 bases, with 7 bases of the junction left unmatched. CDR3 length equals 18 residues. The CDR3 nucleotides read TGTGCCAGCAGCTTAGACCTAGCGGGAGGACCGGGGGCCAACGTCCTGACTTTC. Protein sequence: CASSLDLAGGPGANVLTF.

The rearrangement joins TRBV12-5 to TRBJ2-5; 7 bases match TRBD1. The junction had 9 bases not matched to a gene; V was cut back by 0 bases and J by 5 bases. The CDR3 loop spans 16 amino acids. Germline CDR1 is LGHNT and CDR2 is FRNRAP. The DNA of the CDR3 is TGTGCTAGTGGTTTGGTACTGGGACAGCCAGGGGAGACCCAGTACTTC. This sequence encodes CASGLVLGQPGETQYF.

This clone has only a few counts. V is TRBV18 and J is TRBJ2-2; no definite D call. The germline CDR1 and CDR2 sequences are KGHSH and LQKENI. V shed 3 bases and J shed 1 base, with 9 bases lying between them. This CDR3 region has 15 residues. This chain's CDR3 is CASSPSDGNTGELFF. As DNA, the CDR3 is TGTGCCAGCTCACCCAGCGACGGGAACACCGGGGAGCTGTTTTTT.

This clone was found a few times. The gene calls are TRBV7-9 and TRBJ2-7; 10 bases align to TRBD2. This CDR3 spans 14 amino acids. CDR1 and CDR2 (germline): SEHNR, FQNEAQ (reference sequence). Trimming took 8 bases from V and 0 from J; bases not matched to a gene: 4. This CDR3 reads CASRLAGDSYEQYF. The CDR3 bases are TGTGCCAGCCGGCTAGCGGGAGACTCCTACGAGCAGTACTTC.

Points on this clone: At one boundary the junction diverges from the germline segment, which might be a read error. The chain carries TRBV7-7 and TRBJ2-5, with TRBD2 matching 7 bases. The CDR3 spans 13 residues. Germline values: CDR1 SSHAT, CDR2 FNYEAQ (reference sequence). The CDR3 is CASSPGLQETQYF. In nucleotides, the CDR3 is TGTGCTAGCAGCCCGGGACTACAAGAGACCCAGTACTTC.

The rearrangement joins TRBV30 to TRBJ2-4, with D unresolved. CDR1 and CDR2 (germline): GTSNPN, SVGIG (reference sequence). Deletions cut 1 base from V and 0 bases from J, with 16 bases between. The CDR3 runs to 17 residues. CDR3 in DNA: TGTGCCTGGAGTGCGGCGCGGAAGATTATAGCCAAAAACATTCAGTACTTC. It encodes CAWSAARKIIAKNIQYF.

The rearrangement uses TRBV29-1 and TRBJ2-1, with 8 bases that match TRBD1. Looked up from germline, CDR1 is SQVTM and CDR2 is ANQGSEA. The length of the CDR3 is 12 residues. The V and J ends lost 2 bases and 9 bases, in that order; junction bases with no gene match: 3. CDR3: CSVEQGAIEQFF. The CDR3 DNA reads TGCAGCGTTGAACAGGGGGCTATTGAGCAGTTCTTC.

This chain joins TRBV27 and TRBJ2-3, with D tentatively TRBD2 (6 bases). V shed 0 bases and J shed 8 bases, with 12 bases lying between them. This CDR3 region has 14 residues. Germline V lookup: CDR1 MNHEY, CDR2 SMNVEV (reference sequence). The CDR3 spells CASSLSGLWGTQYF. In nucleotides, the CDR3 is TGTGCCAGCAGTTTATCGGGACTTTGGGGTACGCAGTATTTT.

This clone was counted between two and nine times. This chain connects TRBV6-5 to TRBJ1-1; D is unclear. Looked up from germline, CDR1 is MNHEY and CDR2 is SVGAGI. The CDR3 loop spans 15 amino acids. V lost 6 bases to trimming and J lost 2 bases, with 16 bases between them. The CDR3 spells CASSLLRKTNTEAFF. CDR3 bases: TGTGCCAGCAGCCTCCTCCGGAAGACTAACACTGAAGCTTTCTTT.

Worth noting for this clone: An end of the junction does not agree with germline; a read error may underlie this. The V call is TRBV7-3, the J call TRBJ2-1; possible D gene TRBD1, 5 bases. The CDR3 totals 14 residues. CDR1 and CDR2 from the germline V gene are SGHTA and FQGTGA. The CDR3 region is CASSVDNGYTEQFF. CDR3 bases: TGTGCCAGCAGCGTGGACAACGGCTACACTGAGCAGTTCTTC.

The chain recombines TRBV4-1 with TRBJ1-5; 7 bases match TRBD1. CDR3 length equals 14 residues. Germline V gene data show CDR1 as MGHRA and CDR2 as YSYEKL. V trimming: 3 bases; J trimming: 5 bases; junction bases outside the gene matches: 4. CDR3 DNA: TGCGCCAGCAGCCAGAGGGGGCTCGATCAGCCCCAGCATTTT. The encoded protein is CASSQRGLDQPQHF.

This clone was observed a handful of times. This chain connects TRBV7-9 to TRBJ1-1; TRBD1 is a possible D gene (6 bases). The CDR3 contains 14 residues. The germline CDR1 and CDR2 sequences are SEHNR and FQNEAQ (reference sequence). The V end was cut by 4 bases, the J end by 3 bases, with 12 bases between. CDR3 in DNA: TGTGCCAGCAGCTCCCAGGGGTGGGACACTGAAGCTTTCTTT. Amino acid sequence: CASSSQGWDTEAFF.

This clone was observed a few times. This chain links TRBV5-4 with TRBJ2-1; 11 nucleotides line up with TRBD2. Germline loops: CDR1 SGHNT, CDR2 YYREEE (reference sequence). The CDR3 contains 14 residues. The ends lost 5 bases at V and 3 bases at J; junction bases unmatched: 1. In DNA, the CDR3 is TGTGCCAGCAGGCTAGCGGGAGGCTACAATGAGCAGTTCTTC. It encodes CASRLAGGYNEQFF.

Only a few counts were recorded for this clone. The CDR3 sequence: CASSPGQFSDTQYF. In DNA, the CDR3 is TGTGCCAGCAGCCCCGGACAGTTTTCAGATACGCAGTATTTT. The J gene is TRBJ2-3, the V gene TRBV7-2, with TRBD1 as a possible D gene (6 bases). The CDR3 has 14 amino acids. V was pared by 5 bases and J by 4 bases, with 13 bases between. Germline V lookup: CDR1 SGHTA, CDR2 FQGNSA.

The sample holds a few counts of this clone. The chain joins TRBV30 to TRBJ2-5; the D is unclear. This CDR3 spans 12 amino acids. V gave up 4 bases and J gave up 7 bases, with 13 bases separating them. The V gene's germline CDR1 is GTSNPN and CDR2 SVGIG (reference sequence). The chain's CDR3 is CAWTVPLGTQYF. The CDR3 DNA reads TGTGCCTGGACCGTCCCCCTAGGGACCCAGTACTTC. Filled out from reference TRBV30 and TRBJ2-5, the complete variable domain reads SQTIHQWPATLVQPVGSPLSLECTVEGTSNPNLYWYRQAAGRGLQLLFYSVGIGQISSEVPQNLSASRPQDRQFILSSKKLLLSDSGFYLCAWTVPLGTQYFGPGTRLLVL.

The V gene is TRBV2, the J gene TRBJ2-7; D is undetermined. The V end lost 6 bases, the J end lost 2 bases, and 11 bases lay between the germline ends. The germline gives CDR1 SNHLY, CDR2 FYNNEI. This CDR3 has 13 residues. As DNA, the CDR3 is TGTGCCAGCAGGATACGGAGAGCCTACGAGCAGTACTTC. It translates to CASRIRRAYEQYF.

This clone was recorded a few times. The chain recombines TRBV18 with TRBJ2-2; D gene unclear. The V end lost 4 bases, the J end lost 1 base, and 7 bases lay between the germline ends. The germline gives CDR1 KGHSH, CDR2 LQKENI. The CDR3 covers 14 residues. This chain's CDR3 is CASSLRQNTGELFF. The CDR3 DNA sequence: TGTGCCAGCTCACTAAGACAGAACACCGGGGAGCTGTTTTTT. The variable domain in full, completed from reference TRBV18 and TRBJ2-2, reads NAGVMQNPRHLVRRRGQEARLRCSPMKGHSHVYWYRQLPEEGLKFMVYLQKENIIDESGMPKERFSAEFPKEGPSILRIQQVVRGDSAAYFCASSLRQNTGELFFGEGSRLTVL.

V usage is TRBV28 and J usage is TRBJ1-2; D remains unclear. V shed 4 bases and J shed 4 bases, with 7 bases lying between them. The CDR3 contains 12 residues. Per germline, CDR1 MDHEN and CDR2 SYDVKM. CDR3 bases: TGTGCCAGCAGTTCACTAAGCTATGGCTACACCTTC. This sequence encodes CASSSLSYGYTF.

In DNA form, the CDR3 reads TGCGCCAGCAGCTTATGGGGAGACAGGGAAGTCTACGAGCAGTACTTC. It is translated as CASSLWGDREVYEQYF. The chain couples TRBV5-1 to TRBJ2-7; TRBD1 matches 7 bases. CDR3 length: 16 amino acids. Trimming removed 2 bases from V and 3 bases from J; junction bases left unmatched: 11. Germline V gene lookup returns CDR1 SGHRS and CDR2 YFSETQ.